This is a list of T cell receptor beta chains from one sample in a study of T-cell reconstitution after alpha-beta-depleted transplantation in children. TCRdb independently ran MiXCR on the PCR reads; one entry per CDR3 protein. The profile shows approximately 250,000 distinct CDR3 sequences, 9.7% of them singletons. The starting material was PBMCs from the stem cell graft donor, obtained from the stem cell graft. The receptor source for this set is a human donor who donated a stem cell graft to a child with SCID. CDR3s include the opening cysteine and the closing phenylalanine or tryptophan. D genes are given only for firm matches. Clone size is given for some rows only: seen once, a few or many times, or a class if the clone is expanded.

TRBJ2-7	TRBD1	TRBV18	many	TGTGCCAGCTCGCTCACAGGGGTTGGCAACGAGCAGTACTTC	CASSLTGVGNEQYF
TRBJ2-3	-	TRBV12-3/TRBV12-4	many	TGTGCCAGCAGTCCTTTAGATACGCAGTATTTT	CASSPLDTQYF
TRBJ1-1	-	TRBV25-1	many	TGTGCCAGCAGTGAAGGTGGCCGGGCCCTTCGGAACACTGAAGCTTTCTTT	CASSEGGRALRNTEAFF
TRBJ2-1	TRBD1	TRBV5-1	many	TGCGCCAGCAGCAAGACAGGGACCGTCTCCTACAATGAGCAGTTCTTC	CASSKTGTVSYNEQFF
TRBJ1-1	-	TRBV20-1	-	TGCTGTGCTAGGGACGCGCAGGGCGTAATGGGGAACACTGAAGCTTTCTTT	CCARDAQGVMGNTEAFF
TRBJ1-1	TRBD1	TRBV6-6	many	TGTGCCAGCAGTTACACAGGGGGCGATGAAGCTTTCTTT	CASSYTGGDEAFF
TRBJ2-6	-	TRBV5-1	many	TGCGCCAGCAGCCTCAGGGGTAGAGGTGAAACTGGGGCCAACGTCCTGACTTTC	CASSLRGRGETGANVLTF
TRBJ2-1	TRBD1	TRBV19	many	TGTGCCAGTAGTAAGACAGGGTCCGATGAGCAGTTCTTC	CASSKTGSDEQFF
TRBJ2-2	TRBD2	TRBV5-1	-	TGCGCCAGCAGCTTGGGCGGGGGAGTCACCGGGGAGCTGTTTTTT	CASSLGGGVTGELFF
TRBJ1-3	-	TRBV25-1	many	TGTGCCAGCAGTGATTTCACCCACCCCGACTCTGGAAACACCATATATTTT	CASSDFTHPDSGNTIYF
TRBJ2-3	-	TRBV5-1	many	TGCGCCACCGCTCGACTAGGGGATGTTACGCAGTATTTT	CATARLGDVTQYF
TRBJ1-1	-	TRBV5-1	-	TGCGCCAGCAGCCCGCGGGCGGGGGTAGACACTGAAGCTTTCTTT	CASSPRAGVDTEAFF
TRBJ1-1	TRBD1	TRBV10-3	many	TGTGCCATCAGCACAACGGGACAGGGTTTCACTGAAGCTTTCTTT	CAISTTGQGFTEAFF
TRBJ1-5	TRBD1	TRBV6-5	many	TGTGCCAGCAGTTACCCGGGACAGGCGTTAGGCAATCAGCCCCAGCATTTT	CASSYPGQALGNQPQHF
TRBJ2-3	TRBD1	TRBV5-1	many	TGCGCCAGCAGCTTATCACAGGGGGCTGGCACAGATACGCAGTATTTT	CASSLSQGAGTDTQYF
TRBJ1-1	-	TRBV2	many	TGTGCCAGCAGTGACATCCAGGTTAACACTGAAGCTTTCTTT	CASSDIQVNTEAFF
TRBJ1-5	-	TRBV6-2/TRBV6-3	many	TGTGCCAGCGCCCTTCAAGACAGACCTCTTAGTTTCGTTTTT	CASALQDRPLSFVF
TRBJ1-1	-	TRBV19	many	TGTGCCAGTAGTTTTCTACGAGCAAGAACTGAAGCTTTCTTT	CASSFLRARTEAFF
TRBJ2-7	TRBD1	TRBV20-1	many	TGCAGTGCTAGCAGTACAGGGGAACCCTACGAGCAGTACTTC	CSASSTGEPYEQYF
TRBJ2-7	-	TRBV7-8	many	TGTGCCAGCAGCTTAGTTGCGAGCGGCAAGCACGAGCAGTACTTC	CASSLVASGKHEQYF
TRBJ2-7	-	TRBV7-9	many	TGTGCCAGCAGCGCCTACGCCTACGAGCAGTACTTC	CASSAYAYEQYF
TRBJ2-1	-	TRBV20-1	many	TGCAGTGCTAGAGATCCAGGGTTCGGCAATGAGCAGTTCTTC	CSARDPGFGNEQFF
TRBJ1-1	TRBD1	TRBV5-1	many	TGCGCCAGCAGCTCAGAGACAGGGAGGACTGAAGCTTTCTTT	CASSSETGRTEAFF
TRBJ1-3	-	TRBV7-6	many	TGTGCCAGCACCGGAATCTCTGGAAACACCATATATTTT	CASTGISGNTIYF
TRBJ2-7	TRBD2	TRBV5-1	few	TGCGCCAGCCGGGGGGGACTAGCGGGGGCCTTATACGAGCAGTACTTC	CASRGGLAGALYEQYF
TRBJ1-2	TRBD1	TRBV5-1	many	TGCGCCAGCAGCTTGGGAGCAGGGGGCCCTGGTGGCTACACCTTC	CASSLGAGGPGGYTF
TRBJ2-3	-	TRBV7-2	many	TGTGCCAGCAGCTTCCGATTAGCGAGTTCCACAGATACGCAGTATTTT	CASSFRLASSTDTQYF
TRBJ1-5	-	TRBV6-5	-	TGTGCCAGCAGTTTCCCACAGGGAGGCAATCAGCCCCAGCATTTT	CASSFPQGGNQPQHF
TRBJ2-3	TRBD2	TRBV5-1	-	TGCGCCAGCAGCAACCCTATCGGGCGGGGGGGCCCAGATACGCAGTATTTT	CASSNPIGRGGPDTQYF
TRBJ1-2	-	TRBV12-3/TRBV12-4	-	TGTGCCAGCAGCCTTGGCGTAGGGGGCACCTTC	CASSLGVGGTF
TRBJ2-5	-	TRBV7-8	many	TGTGCCAGCAGCCCATCAAGTGAGACCCAGTACTTC	CASSPSSETQYF
TRBJ1-5	-	TRBV4-1	many	TGCGCCAGCAGCCAAGAGGGGTATAGCAATCAGCCCCAGCATTTT	CASSQEGYSNQPQHF
TRBJ2-7	-	TRBV7-9	many	TGTGCCAGCAGCGGCCGGACAGACGAGCAGTACTTC	CASSGRTDEQYF
TRBJ1-6	-	TRBV6-5	many	TGTGCCAGCAGTTACGAGGGACTGTATAATTCACCCCTCCACTTT	CASSYEGLYNSPLHF
TRBJ1-5	TRBD1	TRBV20-1	-	TGCAGTGCTAGAGGGAAAAAGACAGGGTACGTTAATCAGCCCCAGCATTTT	CSARGKKTGYVNQPQHF
TRBJ1-2	-	TRBV5-6	many	TGTGCCAGCAGCTCGGGACTTAACTATGGCTACACCTTC	CASSSGLNYGYTF
TRBJ1-5	-	TRBV20-1	-	TGCAGTGCTAGCGAGGGACACTATAGCAATCAGCCCCAGCATTTT	CSASEGHYSNQPQHF
TRBJ2-7	-	TRBV10-3	many	TGTGCCATCAGTGAGTCTGGGGGTATCGCCTACGAGCAGTACTTC	CAISESGGIAYEQYF
TRBJ2-3	TRBD1	TRBV19	-	TGTGCCAGTAGTATGGGACAGAGCTCCACAGATACGCAGTATTTT	CASSMGQSSTDTQYF
TRBJ1-1	TRBD1	TRBV7-9	many	TGTGCCAGCAGCTTATTGGACAGGGACAGTGAAGCTTTCTTT	CASSLLDRDSEAFF
TRBJ1-4	-	TRBV4-1	many	TGCGCCAGCAGCAGGGAGGCTAATGAAAAACTGTTTTTT	CASSREANEKLFF
TRBJ2-5	-	TRBV5-5	many	TGTGCCAGCAGCTTGGAGGGGTGGGAGACCCAGTACTTC	CASSLEGWETQYF
TRBJ2-1	-	TRBV24-1	many	TGTGCCACCGGCCCCCCGCAAAGCAATGAGCAGTTCTTC	CATGPPQSNEQFF
TRBJ1-2	TRBD1	TRBV4-3	-	TGCGCCAGCAGCCAAGAGCTTCTCGACAGGGACAGTTTTGGCTACACCTTC	CASSQELLDRDSFGYTF
TRBJ1-6	-	TRBV10-3	many	TGTGCCATCAGACAGAAGGGTTGGAATTCACCCCTCCACTTT	CAIRQKGWNSPLHF
TRBJ2-7	TRBD1	TRBV5-1	many	TGCGCCAGCAGCCTTCAGACAGGGTACTCCTACGAGCAGTACTTC	CASSLQTGYSYEQYF
TRBJ1-5	-	TRBV27	few	TGTGCCAGCAGCCAGAAGCCGGGGGCCCATAGCAATCAGCCCCAGCATTTT	CASSQKPGAHSNQPQHF
TRBJ1-5	-	TRBV2	many	TGTGCCAGCACCATAAGAGGACAGCTCAGCAATCAGCCCCAGCATTTT	CASTIRGQLSNQPQHF
TRBJ1-2	TRBD1	TRBV7-2	many	TGTGCCAGCAGTTTAGGGACAGGGCTGAACGGCTACACCTTC	CASSLGTGLNGYTF
TRBJ1-5	-	TRBV25-1	many	TGTGCCAGCAGTGAATTCGGTAGCAATCAGCCCCAGCATTTT	CASSEFGSNQPQHF
TRBJ2-3	-	TRBV4-1	many	TGCGCCAGCAGCCAACTTCCGGGTGGGGGAGCGGATACGCAGTATTTT	CASSQLPGGGADTQYF
TRBJ2-7	-	TRBV28	few	TGTGCCAGCAGTGTTGGCTCCTCCTACGAGCAGTACTTC	CASSVGSSYEQYF
TRBJ2-3	TRBD2	TRBV9	many	TGTGCCAGCAGCGGCCCACTAGCGGACTACACAGATACGCAGTATTTT	CASSGPLADYTDTQYF
TRBJ1-2	-	TRBV20-1	many	TGCAGTGCTAAGCCGAGGAAGGCAGGGGAGGGCGGCTACACCTTC	CSAKPRKAGEGGYTF
TRBJ1-6	-	TRBV6-5	few	TGTGCCAGCAGTTACTCTCCGGGTTCCTATAATTCACCCCTCCACTTT	CASSYSPGSYNSPLHF
TRBJ2-7	-	TRBV5-1	many	TGCGCCAGCAGCTACTTGAGTGGGTACGAGCAGTACTTC	CASSYLSGYEQYF
TRBJ2-7	TRBD1	TRBV7-2	many	TGTGCCAGCAGCTCCCGACAGGGGACGTACGAGCAGTACTTC	CASSSRQGTYEQYF